This T cell receptor beta chain was found in a study of blood T cells in healthy people across ages (dated by TCRdb to about 2015). Background on the whole study: Template switching captured roughly one uniquely barcoded TCR beta cDNA molecule per two T cells in model experiments. Using deep sequencing normalized with unique cDNA molecular identifiers, the study measured how TCR beta repertoire diversity changes with age. The donors were split into four age groups: young (average about 16 years), middle-aged (39), aged (about 56) and long-lived (roughly 77). To avoid experimental bias, donors of different ages were spread randomly across the sequencing lanes. Using the same blood draw, the study looked at two additional independent replicas of 1 million unique cDNA reads for two donors, one aged 18 to 29 and the other aged 80 or older. Study-wide findings and limitations: As age increased, observed TCR beta diversity per million T cells dropped in a roughly linear way, and a significant reduction was already evident by age 40. Estimates of total diversity based on one million sequenced T cells were considered lower bounds and underestimates. Compared with the aged group, the long-lived group had more naive CD4+ T cells, fewer expanded clones and increased TCR diversity, a pattern suggesting age selection. Since profiling was done on bulk unsorted PBMCs, naive and antigen-experienced compartments could not be conclusively compared. Because the CMV infection status of the donors was unknown, age-related changes in expanded clonotypes may potentially have been confounded. A strong correlation was found between observed TCR beta diversity and the percentage of naive T cells measured by flow cytometry.

The trim is 3 bases for V and 6 bases for J, with a gap of 14 bases between the germline ends. Including the terminal cysteine and phenylalanine, the CDR3 comprises 15 residues. Just the 45-base CDR3 DNA is kept, in frame starting at base 1. The donors were a few dozen Caucasian individuals from Russia, aged roughly 6 to 100 years, who were systemically healthy. Each donor gave about 9.7 milliliters of peripheral blood, drawn into EDTA-treated Vacutainer tubes. Ficoll-Paque density-gradient centrifugation was used to isolate PBMCs, with at least 6 million per sample. Trizol reagent was used to extract total RNA from PBMCs, with at least 5.5 micrograms per sample. Naive CD45RAhigh/CD27high T cell percentages were measured by flow cytometry on a PBMC aliquot from every donor. This clonotype was counted a few times. What this receptor recognizes is not known. No much larger clone is present one base from it, and per-base qualities are unavailable.

The protocol used for the library was 5' RACE. Sequenced on an Illumina HiSeq 2500. A second PCR of roughly 6 to 11 cycles was performed with a sample-barcoded 5' primer and a J-beta primer mix. A template-switch 5' adaptor carrying 12 random nucleotides introduced a unique molecular identifier onto each TCR beta cDNA molecule. Each sample yielded at least 2.5 million CDR3-containing paired-end reads. The Mint cDNA synthesis kit, primed by a TRBC-specific oligonucleotide, was used to synthesize first-strand cDNA from all RNA. After uracil-DNA glycosylase treatment, a first 18-cycle PCR used universal primers M1SS and BC2_uni_R on all cDNA. On the authors' methods: For normalization, 1 million high-quality reads, each with a distinct molecular identifier, were randomly selected from each sample. Instead of being binned into consensus sequences, reads that shared molecular identifiers were thrown out. MiTCR, set to a Q25 quality threshold and the strictest error-elimination algorithm, was used for CDR3 identification, clonotype clustering and error correction. A nonparametric unseen species model using Euler transformation provided a lower-bound estimate of total TCR beta diversity. TCRdb reprocessing: public reads trimmed at Q25 with fastp, clones called with MiXCR, in-frame beta chains kept. All rows with the same CDR3 protein become a single entry with the most common DNA and genes. The authors' filters were not applied to this entry. This sample is represented by about 720,000 distinct CDR3 sequences; 22% of them were singletons. Of the sample, about 22% is held by the ten largest clones.

The sequenced sample was blood. The V gene is TRBV12-3 or TRBV12-4 and the J gene is TRBJ2-2; TRBD2 could be the D gene, as 5 bases match. The clonotype was recovered from a man aged 65-85 years in good health. The nucleotide sequence is given as TGTGCCAGCAGTTTGGAGGCTTTGATCTCCGGGGAGCTGTTTTTT. This translates into CASSLEALISGELFF.